Following are 7 T cell receptor beta chains from one sample sequenced in a study of technical replicates of blood from a handful of donors. Sequencing was performed with immunoSEQ multiplex PCR; in TCRdb, only in-frame clones are kept and a portion is missing. This table holds about 53,000 clones, around 84% found once. The sequenced sample consisted of PBMCs. The receptors originated from a human donor in good health. Some clones in this sample may be carry-over from other donors' samples.

This chain links TRBV4-3 with TRBJ2-2; 7 positions match TRBD2. Germline V gives CDR1 LGHNA, CDR2 YSLEER. The CDR3 totals 14 residues. V shed 0 bases and J 14 bases; nucleotides not matched to a gene: 9. Here the CDR3 reads CASSQDGGDDELFF. The CDR3, as DNA: TGCGCCAGCAGCCAAGATGGGGGGGACGATGAACTGTTTTTT.

The chain couples TRBV7-9 to TRBJ1-2; no clear D. The CDR3 loop spans 16 amino acids. The V end lost 5 bases, the J end lost 4 bases, and 20 bases lay between the germline ends. Per germline, CDR1 SEHNR and CDR2 FQNEAQ (reference sequence). CDR3 in amino acids: CASSPVTEAIFYGYTF. The CDR3 region has the DNA TGTGCCAGCAGCCCAGTAACCGAGGCGATTTTCTATGGCTACACCTTC.

This clone was recorded once. This chain uses TRBV6-5 with TRBJ1-1; TRBD1 is a possible D gene (5 bases). This CDR3 is 15 amino acids long. Per germline, CDR1 MNHEY and CDR2 SVGAGI. Trimming left V 0 bases short and J 5 bases short, with 13 bases between. CDR3 sequence: CASSYSRQGGTEAFF. The DNA of the CDR3 is TGTGCCAGCAGTTACTCGAGGCAGGGAGGGACTGAAGCTTTCTTT.

This clone was seen a handful of times. This sequence joins TRBV9 and TRBJ1-2; TRBD1 matches at 7 bases. Trimming removed 0 bases from V and 8 bases from J; junction bases left unmatched: 7. This CDR3 is 14 amino acids long. Germline loops: CDR1 SGDLS, CDR2 YYNGEE. CDR3 in DNA: TGTGCCAGCAGCGTAGGAGCAGGGGGACCAGGCTACACCTTC. This encodes CASSVGAGGPGYTF.

The chain combines TRBV18 with TRBJ2-7; 9 nucleotides align to TRBD1. V lost 7 bases to trimming and J lost 3 bases; unmatched junction nucleotides: 4. The germline V gene encodes CDR1 KGHSH and CDR2 LQKENI. The CDR3 loop spans 13 amino acids. For the CDR3, the DNA is TGTGCCAGCTTACAGGGGGCGGGCTACGAGCAGTACTTC. It translates to CASLQGAGYEQYF.

This clone was found once. J is TRBJ1-1 and V is TRBV11-3, with D maybe TRBD1 (5 bases). Germline CDR1 is SGHNT and CDR2 is YENEEA. Trimming removed 5 bases at V and 5 bases at J, with 12 bases between. CDR3 length: 13 residues. CDR3 sequence reads: CASSRGAGTEAFF. Here the CDR3 DNA reads TGTGCCAGCAGCCGCGGGGCAGGGACTGAAGCTTTCTTT.

V and J are TRBV9 and TRBJ2-3; D uncertain. The germline CDR1 and CDR2 sequences are SGDLS and YYNGEE. The V end was cut by 0 bases, the J end by 7 bases, with 3 bases between. This CDR3 has 11 amino acids. CDR3 in DNA: TGTGCCAGCAGCGTAGGTAATACGCAGTATTTT. Its translation is CASSVGNTQYF. Using reference TRBV9 and TRBJ2-3 for the parts outside the CDR3, the full variable domain is DSGVTQTPKHLITATGQRVTLRCSPRSGDLSVYWYQQSLDQGLQFLIQYYNGEERAKGNILERFSAQQFPDLHSELNLSSLELGDSALYFCASSVGNTQYFGPGTRLTVL.